This T cell receptor beta chain appears in the sequencing data of a study of T cells in Graves' hyperthyroidism and ophthalmopathy. TCR beta CDR3 regions were amplified from RNA. Using the HTBI primer set, a first-round RT-PCR was run on the TCR CDR3. TCRdb re-called the multiplex PCR reads through MiXCR, storing one row per CDR3 protein. The table has fewer than 750,000 distinct CDR3 sequences, 46% seen once. A word on this clonotype: Antigen specificity is unknown.

Notes on the study in general: Ophthalmopathy, as predicted by the model, came a median approximately 6.5 months after the prediction.

The CDR3 contains 15 residues. The germline V gene has CDR1 SSHAT and CDR2 FNYEAQ (reference sequence). For the diagnoses, clinical symptoms, serum thyroxine and TRAb, thyroid ultrasound and orbital computed tomography were used. This TCR was sampled from a woman between 18 and 30 years old with Graves' hyperthyroidism. The material sequenced was peripheral blood or thyroid tissue (not recorded which). The chain recombines TRBV7-7 with TRBJ1-4; TRBD1 aligns across 8 bases. The CDR3 DNA follows: TGTGCTACCAGCCCTCCACAGGGGGCTAATGAAAAACTGTTTTTT. This sequence encodes CATSPPQGANEKLFF. The full variable domain, completed using reference TRBV7-7 and TRBJ1-4, is GAGVSQSPRYKVTKRGQDVTLRCDPISSHATLYWYQQALGQGPEFLTYFNYEAQPDKSGLPSDRFSAERPEGSISTLTIQRTEQRDSAMYRCATSPPQGANEKLFFGSGTQLSVL.